The 16 T cell receptor beta chains given below trace back to one sample, sequenced in a study of Ad26.COV2.S vaccination and SARS-CoV-2 variants. Treatment reported: some 20 received Ad26.COV2.S at low or high dose, single or two shots; 5 received placebo; per-sample allocation not given. After the first vaccine or placebo injection, samples were drawn on day 63. Profiled with immunoSEQ multiplex PCR; TCRdb holds only in-frame clones, not every one. The sample lists roughly 390,000 clones, 70% to 90% seen once, with 3.5% in the top ten. Sequenced here: peripheral blood, sampled in a trial of Ad26.COV2.S vaccine versus placebo. These receptors all come from a person between 18 and 65 years old who received the Ad26.COV2.S COVID-19 vaccine or a placebo.

The chain uses TRBV3-1 (or the pseudogene TRBV3-2) and TRBJ2-1; no clear D. Per germline, CDR1 LGHDT and CDR2 YNNKEL (reference sequence). V was shortened by 1 base and J by 5 bases, with 3 bases between the two germline ends. This CDR3 has 12 amino acids. The CDR3 nucleotides are TGTGCCAGCAGCCAAGCTGACAATGAGCAGTTCTTC. This encodes CASSQADNEQFF.

V gene TRBV5-1 combines with J gene TRBJ2-1; 9 nucleotides align to TRBD1. The trim removed 3 bases at V and 9 bases at J, leaving 7 bases unmatched. Germline loops: CDR1 SGHRS, CDR2 YFSETQ. This CDR3 is 14 amino acids long. The CDR3 spells CASSSGDRAGEQFF. The CDR3 DNA follows: TGCGCCAGCAGCTCGGGGGACAGGGCAGGTGAGCAGTTCTTC. The full variable domain, in which reference TRBV5-1 and TRBJ2-1 provide the parts outside the CDR3, is KAGVTQTPRYLIKTRGQQVTLSCSPISGHRSVSWYQQTPGQGLQFLFEYFSETQRNKGNFPGRFSGRQFSNSRSEMNVSTLELGDSALYLCASSSGDRAGEQFFGPGTRLTVL.

This chain joins TRBV19 and TRBJ1-2, with a tentative D call TRBD1 (5 bases). V dropped 7 bases and J dropped 2 bases, with 17 bases sitting between them. The V gene's germline CDR1 is LNHDA and CDR2 SQIVND (reference sequence). The length of the CDR3 is 15 residues. The CDR3 DNA is TGTGCCAGTACCCCCAGACAGATCCTAAACTATGGCTACACCTTC. This translates into CASTPRQILNYGYTF. Filled out from reference TRBV19 and TRBJ1-2, the complete variable domain reads DGGITQSPKYLFRKEGQNVTLSCEQNLNHDAMYWYRQDPGQGLRLIYYSQIVNDFQKGDIAEGYSVSREKKESFPLTVTSAQKNPTAFYLCASTPRQILNYGYTFGSGTRLTVV.

This clone showed up just a few times. V gene TRBV18 combines with J gene TRBJ1-1; unclear D gene. Germline V gene data show CDR1 as KGHSH and CDR2 as LQKENI. The V and J ends lost 3 bases and 1 base respectively, with 9 bases between them. This CDR3 spans 14 amino acids. The CDR3 protein is CASSPRPGNTEAFF. In DNA, the CDR3 is TGTGCCAGCTCACCCCGGCCAGGGAACACTGAAGCTTTCTTT. The full variable domain, in which reference TRBV18 and TRBJ1-1 provide the parts outside the CDR3, is NAGVMQNPRHLVRRRGQEARLRCSPMKGHSHVYWYRQLPEEGLKFMVYLQKENIIDESGMPKERFSAEFPKEGPSILRIQQVVRGDSAAYFCASSPRPGNTEAFFGQGTRLTVV.

About this clone itself: The same CDR3 is also encoded by other DNA sequences in this sample. The chain employs TRBV5-4 and TRBJ2-1; 10 bases line up with TRBD2. This CDR3 comprises 15 residues. With 2 bases clipped from V and 4 bases from J, the junction kept 3 bases outside the gene matches. From germline, CDR1 is SGHNT and CDR2 YYREEE (reference sequence). This chain's CDR3 is CASSFRTSGYNEQFF. CDR3 DNA sequence: TGTGCCAGCAGCTTTAGGACTAGCGGATACAATGAGCAGTTCTTC.

The chain recombines TRBV19 with TRBJ1-4, with a weak D call TRBD1 (5 bases). The CDR3 contains 14 residues. CDR1 LNHDA and CDR2 SQIVND come from the germline V gene (reference sequence). V shed 10 bases and J shed 7 bases, with 19 bases lying between them. CDR3 region: CATSGAPRGEKLFF. CDR3 sequence (DNA): TGTGCCACCAGCGGGGCGCCGCGGGGTGAAAAACTGTTTTTT.

V gene TRBV12-3 or TRBV12-4 combines with J gene TRBJ2-7; D call uncertain. CDR3 length equals 13 residues. V was clipped by 6 bases and J by 0 bases, with 9 bases between them. CDR3 sequence reads: CASSPLLSYEQYF. In nucleotides, the CDR3 is TGTGCCAGCAGCCCCCTCCTCTCCTACGAGCAGTACTTC.

The chain combines TRBV3-1 (or the pseudogene TRBV3-2) with TRBJ2-2; 7 nucleotides line up with TRBD2. Germline CDR1 is LGHDT and CDR2 is YNNKEL (reference sequence). The CDR3 is made up of 16 amino acids. Trimming removed 0 bases from V and 3 bases from J; junction bases left unmatched: 4. In DNA form, the CDR3 reads TGTGCCAGCAGCCAAGAGGGAGGGGTAGACACCGGGGAGCTGTTTTTT. This translates into CASSQEGGVDTGELFF.

The rearrangement joins TRBV19 to TRBJ1-2; 7 bases agree with TRBD1. Losses at the gene ends were 6 bases for V and 4 bases for J; bases not matched to a gene: 8. Germline lookup yields CDR1 LNHDA and CDR2 SQIVND (reference sequence). CDR3 length: 14 amino acids. The CDR3 DNA reads as TGTGCCAGTAGGTCAACCGGACAGGTCTATGGCTACACCTTC. This codes for CASRSTGQVYGYTF. The whole variable domain, filled in from reference TRBV19 and TRBJ1-2, reads DGGITQSPKYLFRKEGQNVTLSCEQNLNHDAMYWYRQDPGQGLRLIYYSQIVNDFQKGDIAEGYSVSREKKESFPLTVTSAQKNPTAFYLCASRSTGQVYGYTFGSGTRLTVV.

This sequence joins TRBV11-2 and TRBJ2-5; D uncertain. The CDR3 runs 14 residues. Trimming took 0 bases from V and 3 from J, leaving 8 bases between them. CDR1 SGHAT and CDR2 FQNNGV come from the germline V gene. CDR3 DNA: TGTGCCAGCAGCTTAGATGTGGTTGAAGAGACCCAGTACTTC. This sequence encodes CASSLDVVEETQYF.

This rearrangement joins TRBV19 to TRBJ2-7, with TRBD2 identical over 8 bases. The CDR3 runs to 14 residues. The J segment lost 1 base and the V segment lost 6 bases, leaving 5 bases of the junction unmatched. Germline values: CDR1 LNHDA, CDR2 SQIVND (reference sequence). CDR3 DNA: TGTGCCAGTAGCGGGAGCGGGGGATCCTACGAGCAGTACTTC. This encodes CASSGSGGSYEQYF.

J is TRBJ2-1 and V is TRBV7-9; 10 bases are a match to TRBD1. Per germline, CDR1 SEHNR and CDR2 FQNEAQ (reference sequence). This CDR3 comprises 14 residues. After removal of 4 bases from V and 8 bases from J, the junction contained 5 bases not matched to a gene. In nucleotides, the CDR3 is TGTGCCAGCAGCTCCCTGGACAGGGGGGATGAGCAGTTCTTC. Amino acids: CASSSLDRGDEQFF.

The chain links TRBV5-1 to TRBJ1-5; D gene unclear. V gave up 2 bases and J gave up 8 bases, with 17 bases separating them. The CDR3 is 15 residues long. Germline lookup yields CDR1 SGHRS and CDR2 YFSETQ. CDR3 nucleotide sequence: TGCGCCAGCAGCTTCGACGGGGAAGGCAGTGAGCCCCAGCATTTT. Its translation is CASSFDGEGSEPQHF. Using reference TRBV5-1 and TRBJ1-5 for the parts outside the CDR3, the full variable domain is KAGVTQTPRYLIKTRGQQVTLSCSPISGHRSVSWYQQTPGQGLQFLFEYFSETQRNKGNFPGRFSGRQFSNSRSEMNVSTLELGDSALYLCASSFDGEGSEPQHFGDGTRLSIL.

This chain connects TRBV19 to TRBJ2-3; TRBD2 is a possible D gene (6 bases). V lost 6 bases to trimming and J lost 4 bases, with 14 bases between them. The CDR3 covers 14 residues. Germline V gene data show CDR1 as LNHDA and CDR2 as SQIVND (reference sequence). The CDR3 DNA follows: TGTGCCAGTAGCGGGGGACTCGGAGCAGATACGCAGTATTTT. Its protein is CASSGGLGADTQYF.

The chain recombines TRBV20-1 with TRBJ2-7; possibly TRBD2 for D (5 bases). The CDR3 contains 17 residues. V lost 3 bases, J lost 0 bases, and 21 bases lay in between. The germline CDR1 and CDR2 sequences are DFQATT and SNEGSKA (reference sequence). The DNA of the CDR3 is TGCAGTGCTAGTATTCTAGCTGAGGGTTCGAGCTCCTACGAGCAGTACTTC. Protein product: CSASILAEGSSSYEQYF.

The rearrangement links TRBV19 to TRBJ1-1; D call uncertain. V shed 4 bases and J shed 6 bases, with 9 bases lying between them. This CDR3 spans 12 amino acids. The germline V gene has CDR1 LNHDA and CDR2 SQIVND (reference sequence). In DNA form, the CDR3 reads TGTGCCAGTAGTACGAGCAGCGCTGAAGCTTTCTTT. Its protein product is CASSTSSAEAFF.